This T cell receptor beta chain was documented in a study of post-analysis software for immune sequencing data. Whole-study findings and limits: Compared with controls, patients had more of 4 to 6 TRBV segments, including TRBV5-6, TRBV5-1 and TRBV20-1.

Looked up from germline, CDR1 is SGHRS and CDR2 is YFSETQ. The CDR3 length is 17 residues. Trimming took 0 bases from V and 1 from J; bases not matched to a gene: 3. Every TCR beta cDNA library bore unique molecular identifiers. Using its own MiXCR run on the PCR reads, TCRdb lists one record per CDR3 protein. The sample has more than 500,000 distinct CDR3 sequences; under 40% are singletons. This clonotype has only a few counts. Its cognate antigen is unknown. This receptor was obtained from a girl under 18 with multiple sclerosis. This chain uses TRBV5-1 with TRBJ2-3, with 12 bases aligning to TRBD2. Material: blood. Here the CDR3 DNA reads TGCGCCAGCAGCTTGGTGACTAGCGGGGGAGGCACAGATACGCAGTATTTT. Translation: CASSLVTSGGGTDTQYF.